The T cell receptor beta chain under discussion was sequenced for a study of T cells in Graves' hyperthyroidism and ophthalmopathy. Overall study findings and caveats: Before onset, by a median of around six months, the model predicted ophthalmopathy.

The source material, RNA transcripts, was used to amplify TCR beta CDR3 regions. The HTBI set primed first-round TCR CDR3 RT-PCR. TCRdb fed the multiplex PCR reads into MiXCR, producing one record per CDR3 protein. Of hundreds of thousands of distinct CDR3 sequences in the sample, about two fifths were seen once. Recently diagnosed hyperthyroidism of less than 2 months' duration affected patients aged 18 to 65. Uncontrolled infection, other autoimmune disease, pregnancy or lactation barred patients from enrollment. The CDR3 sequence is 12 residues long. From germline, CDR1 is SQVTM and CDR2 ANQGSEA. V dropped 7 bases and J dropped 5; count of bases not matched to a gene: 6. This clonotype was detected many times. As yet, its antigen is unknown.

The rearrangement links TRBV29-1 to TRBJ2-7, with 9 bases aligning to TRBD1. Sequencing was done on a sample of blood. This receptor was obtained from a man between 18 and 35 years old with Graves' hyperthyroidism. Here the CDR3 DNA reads TGCAGCGCTTCGGGACAGGGAGACGAGCAGTACTTC. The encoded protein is CSASGQGDEQYF.